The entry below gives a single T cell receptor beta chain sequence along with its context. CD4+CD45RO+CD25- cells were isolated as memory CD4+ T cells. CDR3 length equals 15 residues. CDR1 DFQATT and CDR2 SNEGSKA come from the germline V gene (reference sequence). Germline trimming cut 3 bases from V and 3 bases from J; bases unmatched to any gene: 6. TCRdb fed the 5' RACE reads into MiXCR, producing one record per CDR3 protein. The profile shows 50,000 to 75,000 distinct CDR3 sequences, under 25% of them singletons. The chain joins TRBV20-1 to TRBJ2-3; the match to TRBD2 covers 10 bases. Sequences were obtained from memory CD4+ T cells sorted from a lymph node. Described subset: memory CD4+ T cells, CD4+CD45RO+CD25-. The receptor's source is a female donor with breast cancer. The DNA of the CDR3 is TGCAGTGCTAGGCTAGCGGGAGTAGAGACAGATACGCAGTATTTT. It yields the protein CSARLAGVETDTQYF.